This TCR beta chain was sequenced in a study of vaccination and CD4 T cells after COVID-19. V lost 5 bases and J 9 bases, leaving 26 bases between the germline ends. CDR3 length equals 17 residues. Cultured CD4+ T cell DNA was sequenced using the Oncomine TCR Beta short-read assay. TCRdb re-called the PCR reads through MiXCR, storing one row per CDR3 protein. This sample has around 26,000 distinct CDR3 sequences, with 50% found just once. Treatment meaning: roughly ten-day PBMC culture with coronavirus spike peptide pools or control peptides (ViraFEST assay). A remark on this clonotype: Its antigen is unidentified.

V and J are TRBV6-7 and TRBJ1-5; the D gene is possibly TRBD1 (5 bases). TRBV6-7 is an ORF, and what it does is uncertain. This receptor was taken from a human donor who received a COVID-19 vaccine. Specimen: CD4+ T cells from blood, cultured in vitro, collected before SARS-CoV-2 vaccination. CDR3: CASSKPGRPRSDWPQHF. Here the CDR3 DNA reads TGTGCCAGCAGTAAACCGGGACGGCCACGGTCAGATTGGCCCCAGCATTTT.